One sample yielded the 2 T cell receptor beta chains listed below, sequenced in a study of T cells expressing NK-cell markers. TCRdb reworked the 5' RACE reads into one entry per CDR3 protein, no DNA. The sample table sets out some 190,000 distinct CDR3 sequences. Material: blood T cells: a sorted CD56 or NKG2C T cell subset, CD4+ or CD8+ T cells, or bulk PBMC T cells (not recorded which). The receptors stem from a man aged 18-75 years in good health.

This chain links TRBV11-2 with TRBJ2-5. The CDR3 is 15 amino acids. CDR1 and CDR2 (germline): SGHAT, FQNNGV. CDR3 loop: CASSLELAQIMTQYF.

This chain links TRBV5-8 with TRBJ2-1; the D call from TCRdb, TRBD1, cannot be confirmed without DNA. Germline CDR1 and CDR2: SGHTS and YDEGEE. The CDR3 totals 13 residues. The CDR3 reads CASSPRVPSPRFF.